Below are 5 T cell receptor beta chains sequenced from a single sample in a study of cytomegalovirus exposure and HLA in healthy donors. PCR amplification relied on 60 Vbeta primers (plus 13 Jbeta primers). TCRdb's table, derived via immunoSEQ multiplex PCR, lists solely in-frame clones and lacks some. The listing contains around 120,000 clones. The sample comprised PBMCs. The receptors come from a man aged 45-60 years in good health and CMV-seronegative.

CDR3 protein: CASSEVAGNTIYF. CDR3 bases: TGTGCCAGCAGTGAAGTAGCTGGAAACACCATATATTTT. V and J are TRBV2 and TRBJ1-3; D uncertain. The CDR3 loop spans 13 amino acids. CDR1 and CDR2 from the germline V gene are SNHLY and FYNNEI. Trimming cost V 1 base and J 2 bases, with 3 bases left between them. Full variable domain (outside the CDR3, taken from reference TRBV2 and TRBJ1-3): EPEVTQTPSHQVTQMGQEVILRCVPISNHLYFYWYRQILGQKVEFLVSFYNNEISEKSEIFDDQFSVERPDGSNFTLKIRSTKLEDSAMYFCASSEVAGNTIYFGEGSWLTVV.

This chain uses TRBV27 with TRBJ1-1, with unresolved D. In germline, CDR1 is MNHEY, CDR2 SMNVEV (reference sequence). V gave up 2 bases and J gave up 4 bases, with 8 bases separating them. This CDR3 has 13 amino acids. CDR3 coding DNA: TGTGCCAGCAGTTTAAGAGAAAGCACTGAAGCTTTCTTT. Translation: CASSLRESTEAFF.

This chain uses TRBV6-6 with TRBJ2-7, with no clear D. The CDR3 loop spans 11 amino acids. V gave up 8 bases and J gave up 3 bases, with 8 bases separating them. The germline gives CDR1 MNHNY, CDR2 SVGAGI (reference sequence). The CDR3 sequence: CASAVYYEQYF. CDR3 sequence (DNA): TGTGCCAGCGCGGTATACTACGAGCAGTACTTC.

This chain joins TRBV7-2 and TRBJ1-3, with TRBD1 matching 9 bases. CDR1 and CDR2 (germline): SGHTA, FQGNSA. This CDR3 has 16 residues. J lost 0 bases, V lost 5 bases, and 5 bases had no gene match. CDR3 residues: CASSPRGQGSGNTIYF. DNA for the CDR3: TGTGCCAGCAGCCCCCGGGGACAGGGCTCTGGAAACACCATATATTTT.

The chain has TRBV5-1 and TRBJ1-3, with D possibly being TRBD1 (5 bases). The length of the CDR3 is 14 residues. Per germline, CDR1 SGHRS and CDR2 YFSETQ. Trimming removed 5 bases at V and 4 bases at J, with 13 bases between. CDR3 nucleotide sequence: TGCGCCAGCAGTGCGCAGGGAATAGGAAACACCATATATTTT. It translates to CASSAQGIGNTIYF.